The source of this T cell receptor (beta chain) is a study of T cells in Graves' hyperthyroidism and ophthalmopathy. This clonotype came up many times. There were TCR beta CDR3 regions amplified from RNA transcripts. HTBI primers were employed in a first-round RT-PCR of the TCR CDR3. TCRdb independently ran MiXCR on the multiplex PCR reads; one entry per CDR3 protein. The repertoire holds roughly 180,000 distinct CDR3 sequences, with about a sixth as singletons. Unmatched junction bases numbered 12, after V lost 6 bases and J lost 4 bases. CDR3 length: 16 amino acids. This sequence joins TRBV12-3 or TRBV12-4 and TRBJ2-1, with 7 bases that match TRBD1. The clonotype was recovered from a woman aged 50 to 60 with Graves' hyperthyroidism. The sample comprised blood. CDR3 bases: TGTGCCAGCAGCCCCAGACAGGGACCGAAATACAATGAGCAGTTCTTC. This sequence encodes CASSPRQGPKYNEQFF.